The rows below give T cell receptor beta chains drawn from one sample of a study of cytomegalovirus exposure and HLA in healthy donors. Here immunoSEQ multiplex PCR was the method, and the copy in TCRdb shows in-frame clones only, minus some. The table shows about 140,000 clones, with roughly 73% occurring only once. Input material: PBMCs. These receptors all come from a human donor in good health. Both conserved end residues are part of each CDR3. Each record gives: V gene, clone size, D gene, J gene, CDR3 length, CDR3 protein, CDR3 DNA. A D gene is named only where the DNA matches it firmly. Size is stated for part of the rows, as once, few or many counts, or as a class when the clone is expanded.

V gene: TRBV4-1
clone size: once
D gene: NA
J gene: TRBJ1-1
CDR3 length: 16
CDR3 protein: CASSQVFRTQNTEAFF
CDR3 DNA: TGCGCCAGCAGCCAAGTGTTTAGGACACAGAACACTGAAGCTTTCTTT

V gene: TRBV5-4
clone size: NA
D gene: TRBD1
J gene: TRBJ2-5
CDR3 length: 15
CDR3 protein: CASSGKTGAAETQYF
CDR3 DNA: TGTGCCAGCAGCGGAAAAACAGGGGCGGCGGAGACCCAGTACTTC

V gene: TRBV28
clone size: NA
D gene: NA
J gene: TRBJ2-2
CDR3 length: 13
CDR3 protein: CASQALVTGELFF
CDR3 DNA: TGTGCCAGCCAGGCTTTGGTCACCGGGGAGCTGTTTTTT

V gene: TRBV7-9
clone size: NA
D gene: TRBD2
J gene: TRBJ2-3
CDR3 length: 17
CDR3 protein: CASSLGLAGPRTDTQYF
CDR3 DNA: TGTGCCAGCAGCTTAGGTTTAGCGGGGCCCCGCACAGATACGCAGTATTTT

V gene: TRBV18
clone size: NA
D gene: NA
J gene: TRBJ1-1
CDR3 length: 11
CDR3 protein: CATSYNTEAFF
CDR3 DNA: TGTGCCACCTCATATAACACTGAAGCTTTCTTT

V gene: TRBV5-1
clone size: NA
D gene: NA
J gene: TRBJ1-6
CDR3 length: 14
CDR3 protein: CASSLAGSNSPLHF
CDR3 DNA: TGCGCCAGCAGCTTGGCGGGATCCAATTCACCCCTCCACTTT

V gene: TRBV4-1
clone size: NA
D gene: NA
J gene: TRBJ1-4
CDR3 length: 15
CDR3 protein: CASSSRQDTNEKLFF
CDR3 DNA: TGCGCCAGCAGCTCCCGACAGGACACTAATGAAAAACTGTTTTTT

V gene: TRBV13
clone size: NA
D gene: TRBD2
J gene: TRBJ2-7
CDR3 length: 17
CDR3 protein: CASSPLTWAGGPYEQYF
CDR3 DNA: TGTGCCAGCAGCCCCCTGACTTGGGCGGGAGGGCCCTACGAGCAGTACTTC

V gene: TRBV12-5
clone size: NA
D gene: TRBD2
J gene: TRBJ2-7
CDR3 length: 19
CDR3 protein: CASGSPEGVAGGRSYEQYF
CDR3 DNA: TGTGCTAGTGGTTCTCCCGAGGGAGTAGCGGGAGGGCGGAGCTACGAGCAGTACTTC

V gene: TRBV6-1
clone size: NA
D gene: NA
J gene: TRBJ1-1
CDR3 length: 11
CDR3 protein: CASSSVTEAFF
CDR3 DNA: TGTGCCAGCAGCTCAGTTACTGAAGCTTTCTTT

V gene: TRBV2
clone size: NA
D gene: NA
J gene: TRBJ1-1
CDR3 length: 14
CDR3 protein: CASRGQQGLSEAFF
CDR3 DNA: TGTGCCAGCAGAGGCCAGCAGGGCCTTAGTGAAGCTTTCTTT

V gene: TRBV19
clone size: NA
D gene: TRBD2
J gene: TRBJ2-3
CDR3 length: 17
CDR3 protein: CASSIDGLAGWSDTQYF
CDR3 DNA: TGTGCCAGTAGTATAGATGGGCTAGCGGGATGGTCAGATACGCAGTATTTT

V gene: TRBV18
clone size: NA
D gene: NA
J gene: TRBJ2-6
CDR3 length: 14
CDR3 protein: CASSLNSGANVLTF
CDR3 DNA: TGTGCCAGCTCACTCAACTCTGGGGCCAACGTCCTGACTTTC

V gene: TRBV5-1
clone size: NA
D gene: TRBD2
J gene: TRBJ2-1
CDR3 length: 15
CDR3 protein: CASSTTSGSYNEQFF
CDR3 DNA: TGCGCCAGCAGCACAACTAGCGGGAGTTACAATGAGCAGTTCTTC

V gene: TRBV27
clone size: NA
D gene: NA
J gene: TRBJ1-3
CDR3 length: 14
CDR3 protein: CASRSGGFGNTIYF
CDR3 DNA: TGTGCCAGCAGGTCCGGGGGTTTTGGAAACACCATATATTTT

V gene: TRBV14
clone size: NA
D gene: TRBD1
J gene: TRBJ1-1
CDR3 length: 18
CDR3 protein: CASSQTPGQGARDTEAFF
CDR3 DNA: TGTGCCAGCAGCCAAACACCGGGACAGGGGGCGCGGGACACTGAAGCTTTCTTT

V gene: TRBV18
clone size: NA
D gene: NA
J gene: TRBJ1-1
CDR3 length: 15
CDR3 protein: CASSPVGTQNTEAFF
CDR3 DNA: TGTGCCAGCTCACCAGTTGGCACCCAGAACACTGAAGCTTTCTTT

V gene: TRBV5-8
clone size: once
D gene: NA
J gene: TRBJ1-5
CDR3 length: 13
CDR3 protein: CASSLVGGAPQHF
CDR3 DNA: TGTGCCAGCAGCTTGGTTGGTGGGGCGCCCCAGCATTTT

V gene: TRBV10-2
clone size: NA
D gene: NA
J gene: TRBJ1-6
CDR3 length: 15
CDR3 protein: CASKYRDLYNSPLHF
CDR3 DNA: TGCGCCAGCAAGTACAGGGACCTCTATAATTCACCCCTCCACTTT

V gene: TRBV25-1
clone size: NA
D gene: NA
J gene: TRBJ2-1
CDR3 length: 14
CDR3 protein: CASSPLGGGNEQFF
CDR3 DNA: TGTGCCAGCAGTCCCTTAGGGGGAGGGAATGAGCAGTTCTTC

V gene: TRBV5-8
clone size: once
D gene: NA
J gene: TRBJ1-1
CDR3 length: 12
CDR3 protein: CASRRGYGEAFF
CDR3 DNA: TGTGCCAGCAGGAGGGGGTACGGCGAAGCTTTCTTT

V gene: TRBV5-4
clone size: NA
D gene: TRBD1
J gene: TRBJ1-2
CDR3 length: 13
CDR3 protein: CASRAGQDGGYTF
CDR3 DNA: TGTGCCAGCAGAGCGGGACAGGACGGAGGCTACACCTTC

V gene: TRBV5-4
clone size: NA
D gene: TRBD2
J gene: TRBJ2-5
CDR3 length: 16
CDR3 protein: CASSLALAGGRETQYF
CDR3 DNA: TGTGCCAGCAGCTTGGCACTAGCGGGAGGACGGGAGACCCAGTACTTC

V gene: TRBV5-1
clone size: NA
D gene: TRBD1
J gene: TRBJ1-5
CDR3 length: 15
CDR3 protein: CASSWTGAHNQPQHF
CDR3 DNA: TGCGCCAGCAGCTGGACAGGAGCACACAATCAGCCCCAGCATTTT

V gene: TRBV7-8
clone size: NA
D gene: NA
J gene: TRBJ1-1
CDR3 length: 15
CDR3 protein: CASSPARVMNTEAFF
CDR3 DNA: TGTGCCAGCAGCCCAGCGAGAGTTATGAACACTGAAGCTTTCTTT

V gene: TRBV5-4
clone size: NA
D gene: NA
J gene: TRBJ1-1
CDR3 length: 14
CDR3 protein: CASSLGALNTEAFF
CDR3 DNA: TGTGCCAGCAGCTTAGGGGCGTTGAACACTGAAGCTTTCTTT

V gene: TRBV9
clone size: NA
D gene: NA
J gene: TRBJ1-2
CDR3 length: 11
CDR3 protein: CASSGRGGYTF
CDR3 DNA: TGTGCCAGCAGTGGTCGGGGAGGCTACACCTTC

V gene: TRBV10-3
clone size: NA
D gene: NA
J gene: TRBJ2-7
CDR3 length: 12
CDR3 protein: CAISEIGREQYF
CDR3 DNA: TGTGCCATCAGTGAGATTGGGCGTGAGCAGTACTTC

V gene: TRBV9
clone size: NA
D gene: TRBD1
J gene: TRBJ2-7
CDR3 length: 14
CDR3 protein: CASSPRDRGCEQYF
CDR3 DNA: TGTGCCAGCAGCCCTCGGGACAGGGGGTGTGAGCAGTACTTC

V gene: TRBV27
clone size: NA
D gene: TRBD1
J gene: TRBJ1-2
CDR3 length: 15
CDR3 protein: CASSSKPGTGNGYTF
CDR3 DNA: TGTGCCAGCAGTTCCAAACCAGGGACAGGCAATGGCTACACCTTC

V gene: TRBV15
clone size: NA
D gene: TRBD1
J gene: TRBJ1-4
CDR3 length: 13
CDR3 protein: CATSRQGDEKLFF
CDR3 DNA: TGTGCCACCAGCAGACAGGGGGATGAAAAACTGTTTTTT

V gene: TRBV28
clone size: NA
D gene: TRBD1
J gene: TRBJ1-2
CDR3 length: 14
CDR3 protein: CASSLLDRVNGYTF
CDR3 DNA: TGTGCCAGCAGTTTACTGGACAGGGTGAATGGCTACACCTTC

V gene: TRBV25-1
clone size: few
D gene: NA
J gene: TRBJ1-3
CDR3 length: 16
CDR3 protein: CASSDSGSLSGNTIYF
CDR3 DNA: TGTGCCAGCAGTGATTCAGGGTCCCTTTCTGGAAACACCATATATTTT

V gene: TRBV5-4
clone size: NA
D gene: NA
J gene: TRBJ2-5
CDR3 length: 13
CDR3 protein: CASRAWTGETQYF
CDR3 DNA: TGTGCCAGCAGGGCTTGGACGGGGGAGACCCAGTACTTC

V gene: TRBV19
clone size: NA
D gene: TRBD1
J gene: TRBJ1-2
CDR3 length: 15
CDR3 protein: CASSSRTGSSSGYTF
CDR3 DNA: TGTGCCAGTAGTAGCAGGACAGGGTCGTCGTCTGGCTACACCTTC

V gene: TRBV7-9
clone size: NA
D gene: NA
J gene: TRBJ1-1
CDR3 length: 13
CDR3 protein: CASSLAGAPEAFF
CDR3 DNA: TGTGCCAGCAGCTTAGCAGGGGCCCCTGAAGCTTTCTTT

V gene: TRBV5-1
clone size: NA
D gene: NA
J gene: TRBJ1-1
CDR3 length: 13
CDR3 protein: CASSPQVDSEAFF
CDR3 DNA: TGCGCCAGCAGCCCCCAGGTAGACAGTGAAGCTTTCTTT

V gene: TRBV5-1
clone size: NA
D gene: NA
J gene: TRBJ1-6
CDR3 length: 14
CDR3 protein: CASSLQGLQSPLHF
CDR3 DNA: TGCGCCAGCAGCTTGCAGGGGCTTCAGTCACCCCTCCACTTT

V gene: TRBV5-4
clone size: NA
D gene: TRBD1
J gene: TRBJ1-2
CDR3 length: 13
CDR3 protein: CASSRTGSYGYTF
CDR3 DNA: TGTGCCAGCAGCCGGACAGGATCCTATGGCTACACCTTC